Following are 23 T cell receptor beta chains from one sample sequenced in a study of T-cell memory formation after mild COVID-19. One entry per CDR3 protein results from TCRdb running MiXCR on the 5' RACE reads. There are some 270,000 distinct CDR3 sequences in the sample; roughly 14% occur only once, and over 2% lies in the top ten. What was sequenced was PBMCs or a T cell subset sorted from them (not recorded which). These receptors originate from an adult woman who had mild COVID-19 (a few samples of this study predate the infection). Cell type and time point are not known.

The chain links TRBV11-2 to TRBJ2-1; TRBD2 matches 8 bases. Losses at the gene ends were 8 bases for V and 4 bases for J; bases not matched to a gene: 16. Germline V gives CDR1 SGHAT, CDR2 FQNNGV. The CDR3 spans 17 residues. The chain's CDR3 is CASRSSVSGRWYNEQFF. The CDR3 DNA sequence: TGTGCCAGCCGCTCGAGCGTCAGCGGGAGATGGTACAATGAGCAGTTCTTC.

This chain uses TRBV27 with TRBJ2-5; D gene unclear. This CDR3 comprises 18 residues. Germline V CDR1 and CDR2: MNHEY, SMNVEV (reference sequence). The V and J ends lost 4 bases and 0 bases respectively, with 21 bases between them. CDR3 nucleotides: TGTGCCAGCAGTTCCCGACCAGACCCCTTTGCGTACCAAGAGACCCAGTACTTC. Amino acids: CASSSRPDPFAYQETQYF.

The rearrangement uses TRBV24-1 and TRBJ2-1, with D tentatively TRBD1 (6 bases). The CDR3 runs to 16 residues. Per the germline V gene, CDR1 is KGHDR and CDR2 is SFDVKD. Trimming removed 5 bases at V and 7 bases at J, with 20 bases between. For the CDR3, the DNA is TGTGCCACCAGTGCGACTACAGGGCGGCCAGGGAATGAGCAGTTCTTC. This translates into CATSATTGRPGNEQFF.

The chain couples TRBV6-5 to TRBJ2-3, with D perhaps TRBD1 or TRBD2 (5 bases each). The germline CDR1 and CDR2 sequences are MNHEY and SVGAGI. V lost 10 bases and J lost 0, with 11 bases in between. There are 13 residues in the CDR3. CDR3 region: CATRDASTDTQYF. The CDR3 nucleotides are TGTGCCACCAGGGACGCGAGCACAGATACGCAGTATTTT.

The genes are TRBV6-5 and TRBJ2-2; D is perhaps TRBD1 (5 bases). The CDR3 extends over 17 amino acids. CDR1 is MNHEY and CDR2 is SVGAGI in the germline V gene. V was pared by 5 bases and J by 5 bases, with 21 bases between. The CDR3 spells CASSPIHRPRWTGELFF. CDR3 nucleotide sequence: TGTGCCAGCAGTCCCATTCACAGGCCAAGGTGGACCGGGGAGCTGTTTTTT.

This clonotype was seen at least ten times. This chain joins TRBV18 and TRBJ2-3; no definite D call. Germline V lookup: CDR1 KGHSH, CDR2 LQKENI. The CDR3 extends over 13 amino acids. V lost 3 bases and J 5 bases, leaving 9 bases between the germline ends. The CDR3 DNA reads TGTGCCAGCTCACCTACAATGGGAGATACGCAGTATTTT. Translation: CASSPTMGDTQYF.

The chain has TRBV18 and TRBJ1-2, with D uncertain. With 3 bases removed from V and 0 bases from J, the gap between germline ends came to 11 bases. CDR3 size: 15 residues. Per the germline V gene, CDR1 is KGHSH and CDR2 is LQKENI. The CDR3 here is CASSPAAETNYGYTF. In nucleotides, the CDR3 is TGTGCCAGCTCACCGGCCGCTGAAACTAACTATGGCTACACCTTC.

The chain has TRBV7-3 and TRBJ2-3; no definite D call. CDR1 is SGHTA and CDR2 is FQGTGA in the germline V gene. CDR3 length equals 15 residues. V lost 1 base and J lost 3, with 11 bases in between. CDR3 in DNA: TGTGCCAGCAGCTTAAACGTGGGGAAAACAGATACGCAGTATTTT. Translated: CASSLNVGKTDTQYF.

This clonotype occurred a few times. CDR3 DNA: TGCGCCAGCAGCCAATGGGTCGGGGAGCTGTTTTTT. This encodes CASSQWVGELFF. The chain employs TRBV4-3 and TRBJ2-2; D uncertain. The CDR3 loop spans 12 amino acids. Trimming removed 2 bases from V and 7 bases from J, with 5 bases in between. Germline V gene lookup returns CDR1 LGHNA and CDR2 YSLEER.

J is TRBJ2-2 and V is TRBV9; D assignment may be TRBD1 or TRBD2 (6 bases each). This CDR3 region has 16 residues. The germline V and J ends were trimmed by 4 bases and 4 bases, with 17 bases remaining between them. CDR1 and CDR2 from the germline V gene are SGDLS and YYNGEE. This CDR3 is CASSPHGGAGTGELFF. The DNA for the CDR3 is TGTGCCAGCAGCCCCCACGGGGGCGCGGGCACCGGGGAGCTGTTTTTT.

This clonotype appeared a few times. At one end, the junction sequence differs from germline, possibly due to a read error. The V and J genes are TRBV7-2 and TRBJ1-1, with D perhaps matching TRBD1 (5 bases). From germline, CDR1 is SGHTA and CDR2 FQGNSA. The length of the CDR3 is 12 residues. CDR3 DNA: TGTGCCAGCAGCCCCACGGCAGGGCAACCTGTTTTT. Translating gives CASSPTAGQPVF.

This chain uses TRBV29-1 with TRBJ2-7; weak D call: TRBD1 (5 bases). V lost 4 bases, J lost 2 bases, and 9 bases lay in between. The germline CDR1 and CDR2 sequences are SQVTM and ANQGSEA. This CDR3 region has 12 residues. The CDR3 bases are TGCAGCGTTGGACAGTTTGCCTACGAGCAGTACTTC. Amino acids: CSVGQFAYEQYF.

The chain joins TRBV7-9 to TRBJ2-1; D call uncertain. Germline CDR1 reads SEHNR; CDR2 reads FQNEAQ (reference sequence). The CDR3 contains 14 residues. V was shortened by 3 bases and J by 5 bases, with 11 bases between the two germline ends. The CDR3 DNA sequence: TGTGCCAGCAGCTTTTCACTTGTCGACAATGAGCAGTTCTTC. Translated: CASSFSLVDNEQFF.

The chain carries TRBV29-1 and TRBJ1-5; 7 bases line up with TRBD1. Trimming removed 7 bases from V and 6 bases from J; junction bases left unmatched: 12. Germline loops: CDR1 SQVTM, CDR2 ANQGSEA. The CDR3 has 14 residues. CDR3 sequence reads: CSATTGVGSQPQHF. The CDR3 nucleotides read TGCAGCGCTACCACAGGGGTGGGGAGTCAGCCCCAGCATTTT.

There are a few counts of this clonotype. The chain combines TRBV3-1 with TRBJ2-3, with 10 bases matching TRBD2. This CDR3 region has 17 residues. Unmatched junction bases numbered 6, after V lost 1 base and J lost 2 bases. The V gene's germline CDR1 is LGHDT and CDR2 YNNKEL (reference sequence). The DNA of the CDR3 is TGTGCCAGCAGCCAAGGGGCTAGCGGGGGCAACACAGATACGCAGTATTTT. Amino acid sequence: CASSQGASGGNTDTQYF.

The rearrangement links TRBV5-6 to TRBJ1-2; 8 bases map to TRBD1. From germline, CDR1 is SGHDT and CDR2 YYEEEE. The CDR3 runs 15 residues. V lost 3 bases, J lost 2 bases, and 6 bases stayed unmatched. CDR3 nucleotides: TGTGCCAGCAGCTCGTGGTGGACAGGGAACTATGGCTACACCTTC. Its protein is CASSSWWTGNYGYTF.

This clonotype was observed a handful of times. This sequence joins TRBV12-3 or TRBV12-4 and TRBJ1-5; TRBD1 aligns across 10 bases. V was clipped by 7 bases and J by 6 bases; unmatched bases: 6. The CDR3 is 14 amino acids. This chain's CDR3 is CASTAGTGAQPQHF. Here the CDR3 DNA reads TGTGCCAGCACCGCGGGGACAGGGGCTCAGCCCCAGCATTTT.

This clonotype was picked up a small number of times. J is TRBJ1-1 and V is TRBV7-2, with D hard to call. CDR3 size: 12 residues. The germline gives CDR1 SGHTA, CDR2 FQGNSA. The V end lost 5 bases, the J end lost 7 bases, and 11 bases lay between the germline ends. CDR3 in DNA: TGTGCCAGCAGCCGCCAAAAGAGTGAAGCTTTCTTT. The encoded protein is CASSRQKSEAFF. The full variable domain, with the rest looked up from reference TRBV7-2 and TRBJ1-1, is GAGVSQSPSNKVTEKGKDVELRCDPISGHTALYWYRQSLGQGLEFLIYFQGNSAPDKSGLPSDRFSAERTGGSVSTLTIQRTQQEDSAVYLCASSRQKSEAFFGQGTRLTVV.

This clonotype was recorded many times. The V gene is TRBV5-1, the J gene TRBJ2-7; no definite D call. Trimming removed 4 bases at V and 2 bases at J, with 16 bases between. Germline CDR1 is SGHRS and CDR2 is YFSETQ. This CDR3 has 15 residues. Written as DNA, the CDR3 is TGCGCCAGCAGCCAGTCTTCTGCAGGACCCTACGAGCAGTACTTC. This translates into CASSQSSAGPYEQYF.

In this sample, this clonotype turned up many times. The chain carries TRBV5-1 and TRBJ2-4; maybe TRBD1 (5 bases). The germline V gene has CDR1 SGHRS and CDR2 YFSETQ. Trimming left V 0 bases short and J 10 bases short, with 11 bases between. The CDR3 sequence is 13 residues long. The CDR3 loop reads CASSLGLKGIQYF. CDR3 DNA sequence: TGCGCCAGCAGCTTGGGGCTGAAGGGGATTCAGTACTTC.

This clonotype was seen only a few times. The V and J genes are TRBV12-3 or TRBV12-4 and TRBJ2-7; 8 nucleotides align to TRBD1. V was pared by 6 bases and J by 3 bases, with 7 bases of the junction left unmatched. The CDR3 has 14 amino acids. This CDR3 is CASRKGQDFYEQYF. Here the CDR3 DNA reads TGTGCCAGCAGAAAGGGACAGGACTTCTACGAGCAGTACTTC.

The J gene is TRBJ1-1, the V gene TRBV7-9; D uncertain. Germline-derived CDR1 and CDR2 are SEHNR and FQNEAQ (reference sequence). The length of the CDR3 is 15 residues. Trimming took 5 bases from V and 3 from J, leaving 16 bases between them. CDR3 sequence: CASSPREGRYTEAFF. The CDR3 bases are TGTGCCAGCAGCCCCCGTGAAGGACGTTACACTGAAGCTTTCTTT.

This clonotype was counted only a few times. V is TRBV29-1 and J is TRBJ2-1; TRBD2 aligns across 14 bases. Losses at the gene ends were 6 bases for V and 9 bases for J; bases not matched to a gene: 10. The germline CDR1 and CDR2 sequences are SQVTM and ANQGSEA. The CDR3 extends over 15 amino acids. CDR3 DNA: TGCAGCGTCGGCGGACTAGCGGGGGGAGGTGGTGAGCAGTTCTTC. This codes for CSVGGLAGGGGEQFF.